In this sample, the clone carrying this T cell receptor beta chain turned up once. V shed 7 bases, J shed 0 bases, and the junction held 8 bases outside the gene matches. Per the germline V gene, CDR1 is SNHLY and CDR2 is FYNNEI. The CDR3 contains 15 residues. This sample stems from a study of blood T cell repertoires in COVID-19. Study-wide context: Samples representing acute and convalescent COVID-19 were sourced from the United States, Italy and Spain. T cells, B-cell-depleted T cells, or PBMCs supplied cDNA or gDNA.

The repertoire was sequenced with immunoSEQ multiplex PCR; TCRdb's copy has only in-frame clones and lacks some. Among 110,000 to 150,000 clones listed, 70% to 90% were seen once. This TCR was sampled from a woman aged 55-70 years with acute or convalescent COVID-19. The gene calls are TRBV2 and TRBJ2-7; TRBD2 matches 8 bases. Sequenced sample: peripheral blood. The CDR3 DNA reads as TGTGCCAGCATTGCTGCCGGGACTAGCTCCTACGAGCAGTACTTC. Amino acid sequence: CASIAAGTSSYEQYF.